The 8 T cell receptor beta chains given below trace back to one sample, sequenced in a study of T cell responses to AZD1222 COVID-19 vaccine. Profiled with immunoSEQ multiplex PCR; TCRdb holds only in-frame clones, not every one. The sample includes 100,000 to 120,000 clones, roughly nine tenths seen only once; the top ten take 3.2%. Sequencing used peripheral blood, obtained on day 0 of AZD1222 vaccination. The receptors shown here come from an adult in good health.

The chain is built from TRBV6-1 and TRBJ1-2, with D hard to call. V lost 3 bases and J lost 3, with 8 bases in between. The CDR3 runs 13 residues. Germline-derived CDR1 and CDR2 are MNHNS and SASEGT. For the CDR3, the DNA is TGTGCCAGCAGTGAGTACGTCCACTATGGCTACACCTTC. Its protein product is CASSEYVHYGYTF.

This chain connects TRBV4-3 to TRBJ1-5; possibly TRBD1 for D (5 bases). Germline assignment: CDR1 LGHNA and CDR2 YSLEER. Trimming shortened V by 1 base and J by 9 bases, and 16 bases separated the two germline ends. The CDR3 has 15 residues. In DNA form, the CDR3 reads TGCGCCAGCAGCCAAGCGCGGCAGGGTGCTGGGCCCCAGCATTTT. This codes for CASSQARQGAGPQHF.

This clone came up a few times. The genes are TRBV28 and TRBJ1-3; 11 bases fit TRBD1. Germline-derived CDR1 and CDR2 are MDHEN and SYDVKM. The CDR3 runs 16 residues. V shed 2 bases, J shed 10 bases, and the junction held 10 bases outside the gene matches. The CDR3 sequence: CASSLAAGQGVRTIYF. The CDR3 bases are TGTGCCAGCAGTTTAGCTGCGGGACAGGGGGTGAGGACCATATATTTT.

The table lists this clone with a count of one. The chain joins TRBV4-2 to TRBJ1-1; D perhaps matches TRBD1 (6 bases). Germline lookup yields CDR1 LGHNA and CDR2 YNFKEQ. This CDR3 spans 16 amino acids. Trimming left V 1 base short and J 3 bases short, with 15 bases between. The CDR3 DNA follows: TGTGCCAGCAGCCAAGGGACAGCCTATGATGACACTGAAGCTTTCTTT. Its protein product is CASSQGTAYDDTEAFF.

This chain uses TRBV11-3 with TRBJ2-1, with 7 nucleotides matching TRBD2. This CDR3 contains 15 residues. Germline CDR1 reads SGHNT; CDR2 reads YENEEA. The junction had 4 bases not matched to a gene; V was cut back by 3 bases and J by 2 bases. For the CDR3, the DNA is TGTGCCAGCAGCTTGGGAGGGACCGCCTACAATGAGCAGTTCTTC. Translating gives CASSLGGTAYNEQFF.

The gene calls are TRBV28 and TRBJ1-5; 9 nucleotides align to TRBD1. The junction had 3 bases not matched to a gene; V was cut back by 6 bases and J by 6 bases. Germline-derived CDR1 and CDR2 are MDHEN and SYDVKM. This CDR3 is built from 13 residues. The CDR3 sequence is CASRTGGLQPQHF. The CDR3 nucleotides are TGTGCCAGCAGAACAGGGGGCCTTCAGCCCCAGCATTTT.

The sample holds one count of this clone. V is TRBV7-9 and J is TRBJ2-2; tentative D call: TRBD2 (5 bases). The CDR3 runs to 14 residues. Trimming took off 5 bases at V and 2 bases at J, with 9 bases between the two ends. CDR1 and CDR2 (germline): SEHNR, FQNEAQ (reference sequence). CDR3 in DNA: TGTGCCAGCAGCCTCGGGATCAACACCGGGGAGCTGTTTTTT. This translates into CASSLGINTGELFF.

The rearrangement joins TRBV28 to TRBJ2-1; maybe TRBD2 (6 bases). Looked up from germline, CDR1 is MDHEN and CDR2 is SYDVKM. CDR3 size: 15 residues. V was trimmed by 7 bases and J by 7 bases, leaving 20 bases between them. The CDR3 is CASNSVLARTNEQFF. Written as DNA, the CDR3 is TGTGCCAGCAACTCCGTGCTAGCGAGAACGAATGAGCAGTTCTTC.